A single sample gave rise to the 8 T cell receptor beta chains below, sequenced in a study of blood T cells in healthy people across ages. Combining a sample-barcoded 5' primer with a J-beta primer mix, a second PCR ran for about 6 to 11 cycles. TCRdb independently ran MiXCR on the 5' RACE reads; one entry per CDR3 protein. The profile shows 1.8 million or so distinct CDR3 sequences, about 39% of them singletons. The sample comprised blood. These receptors came from a human donor in good health.

The chain recombines TRBV20-1 with TRBJ2-7; TRBD1 or TRBD2 may be the D gene (5 bases each). CDR1 is DFQATT, CDR2 SNEGSKA, per germline (reference sequence). The CDR3 runs 13 residues. V lost 5 bases and J 3 bases, leaving 14 bases between the germline ends. In nucleotides, the CDR3 is TGCAGTGCTCCCGGGACGTCTTACTACGAGCAGTACTTC. Translating gives CSAPGTSYYEQYF.

This chain links TRBV20-1 with TRBJ2-5; D is uncertain. The germline CDR1 and CDR2 sequences are DFQATT and SNEGSKA (reference sequence). The CDR3 is 11 amino acids. Trimming took off 4 bases at V and 11 bases at J, with 14 bases between the two ends. The CDR3 DNA reads as TGCAGTGCTACCCAGGCGGTTGAGCAGTACTTC. Amino acid sequence: CSATQAVEQYF.

The V gene is TRBV20-1, the J gene TRBJ2-5; 13 positions match TRBD2. The V gene's germline CDR1 is DFQATT and CDR2 SNEGSKA (reference sequence). This CDR3 is built from 15 residues. V lost 6 bases, J lost 2 bases, and 6 bases stayed unmatched. CDR3 amino acids: CSAPTSGGPQETQYF. In nucleotides, the CDR3 is TGCAGTGCACCGACTAGCGGGGGGCCTCAAGAGACCCAGTACTTC.

The V and J genes are TRBV5-1 and TRBJ2-7, with TRBD1 matching 9 bases. Germline loops: CDR1 SGHRS, CDR2 YFSETQ. After removal of 2 bases from V and 5 bases from J, the junction contained 5 bases not matched to a gene. This CDR3 is 14 amino acids long. CDR3 nucleotide sequence: TGCGCCAGCAGCTTTTTTGGACAGGGGAACGAGCAGTACTTC. Translation gives CASSFFGQGNEQYF.

The sample holds a few counts of this clonotype. V gene TRBV5-1 combines with J gene TRBJ2-7; no firm D call. The ends were cut back, 1 base at V and 0 bases at J, with 11 bases in the middle. In germline, CDR1 is SGHRS, CDR2 YFSETQ. The CDR3 spans 15 residues. CDR3: CASSLMTGSSYEQYF. As DNA, the CDR3 is TGCGCCAGCAGCTTGATGACTGGAAGCTCCTACGAGCAGTACTTC.

This chain connects TRBV6-2 or TRBV6-3 to TRBJ1-6, with D unclear. Germline V gene sequence: CDR1 MNHEY, CDR2 SVGEGT. V shed 6 bases and J shed 7 bases, with 10 bases lying between them. The CDR3 sequence is 13 residues long. The CDR3 DNA sequence: TGTGCCAGCAGCCTACCCAGCAATTCACCCCTCCACTTT. This codes for CASSLPSNSPLHF.

This clonotype occurred many times. The CDR3 nucleotides read TGCAGCGTTTGCGGGACAGTTAATGAAAAACTGTTTTTT. This translates into CSVCGTVNEKLFF. This chain links TRBV29-1 with TRBJ1-4; 7 bases match TRBD1. Germline V gene data show CDR1 as SQVTM and CDR2 as ANQGSEA. Trimming cost V 5 bases and J 4 bases; bases outside gene matches: 4. CDR3 length: 13 residues.

The sample holds many counts of this clonotype. The V call is TRBV7-8, the J call TRBJ1-2; D is perhaps TRBD1 (5 bases). CDR3 length: 13 amino acids. V gave up 5 bases and J gave up 8 bases, with 15 bases separating them. CDR1 is SGHVS, CDR2 FQNEAQ, per germline. As DNA, the CDR3 is TGTGCCAGCAGCCACCGGGGTTGGGACGGCTACACCTTC. Translating gives CASSHRGWDGYTF.